These 20 T cell receptor beta chains share one sample of origin, sequenced in a study of OX40 agonist ivuxolimab in advanced cancers. Measured with immunoSEQ multiplex PCR; TCRdb has only the in-frame clones, and not every one. Among about 58,000 clones, roughly 86% were seen once, and the ten largest hold around 0.91%. The source was CD4+ or CD8+ T cells sorted from blood, collected in a trial of the OX40 agonist ivuxolimab. Receptor source: an adult with an advanced solid tumor such as melanoma, head and neck, liver or kidney cancer.

This chain joins TRBV9 and TRBJ2-5; D perhaps matches TRBD2 (5 bases). The CDR3 has 15 residues. Trimming cost V 0 bases and J 4 bases, with 13 bases left between them. Germline V gene sequence: CDR1 SGDLS, CDR2 YYNGEE. DNA for the CDR3: TGTGCCAGCAGCGTAGGACTAATTAAGGCAGAGACCCAGTACTTC. Protein sequence: CASSVGLIKAETQYF.

The chain couples TRBV30 to TRBJ1-5; D might be TRBD1 (5 bases). Germline V gene data show CDR1 as GTSNPN and CDR2 as SVGIG (reference sequence). V was shortened by 0 bases and J by 5 bases, with 8 bases between the two germline ends. The CDR3 length is 13 residues. CDR3 residues: CAWSVQGDQPQHF. DNA of the CDR3: TGTGCCTGGAGTGTCCAGGGCGATCAGCCCCAGCATTTT.

The rearrangement uses TRBV28 and TRBJ1-2; no firm D call. From germline, CDR1 is MDHEN and CDR2 SYDVKM. The V end was cut by 3 bases, the J end by 5 bases, with 10 bases between. This CDR3 contains 13 residues. DNA of the CDR3: TGTGCCAGCAGTTTGTTAGCGCAATATGGCTACACCTTC. Encoded protein: CASSLLAQYGYTF.

V gene TRBV5-1 combines with J gene TRBJ1-1, with 7 nucleotides matching TRBD1. This CDR3 is built from 12 residues. The ends lost 5 bases at V and 7 bases at J; junction bases unmatched: 5. Germline assignment: CDR1 SGHRS and CDR2 YFSETQ. CDR3 DNA: TGCGCCAGCAGTATGACAGGGATTGAAGCTTTCTTT. Its translation is CASSMTGIEAFF.

The chain has TRBV5-6 and TRBJ2-7; no firm D call. The germline gives CDR1 SGHDT, CDR2 YYEEEE. The CDR3 length is 14 residues. V lost 1 base to trimming and J lost 0 bases, with 8 bases between them. CDR3 nucleotides: TGTGCCAGCAGCTTGCGTGGTTTCTCCTACGAGCAGTACTTC. Encoded protein: CASSLRGFSYEQYF.

This clone appeared once. The chain joins TRBV6-1 to TRBJ1-5; possible D gene TRBD1, 5 bases. This CDR3 is 15 amino acids long. Trimming removed 2 bases from V and 4 bases from J, with 12 bases in between. Per germline, CDR1 MNHNS and CDR2 SASEGT. The CDR3 region has the DNA TGTGCCAGCAGTGAATATGGCAGGGCTAATCAGCCCCAGCATTTT. It is translated as CASSEYGRANQPQHF.

The chain is built from TRBV7-9 and TRBJ2-1; D is perhaps TRBD1 (5 bases). CDR1 is SEHNR and CDR2 is FQNEAQ in the germline V gene (reference sequence). V was clipped by 2 bases and J by 2 bases, with 13 bases between them. The CDR3 is 16 amino acids. The CDR3 DNA reads TGTGCCAGCAGCTTAAATTGGCAGGGCCCCTACAATGAGCAGTTCTTC. Protein sequence: CASSLNWQGPYNEQFF.

This clone has more than one count but fewer than ten. This chain uses TRBV14 with TRBJ2-7; D is undetermined. Germline assignment: CDR1 SGHDN and CDR2 FVKESK. This CDR3 region has 11 residues. With 5 bases removed from V and 6 bases from J, the gap between germline ends came to 8 bases. The CDR3 DNA reads as TGTGCCAGCAGCAGGGTGGGCGAGCAGTACTTC. Protein: CASSRVGEQYF.

The chain employs TRBV11-2 and TRBJ2-2; D not resolved. The length of the CDR3 is 14 residues. The V gene lost 0 bases and the J gene lost 3 bases, with 5 bases spanning the gap. Germline-derived CDR1 and CDR2 are SGHAT and FQNNGV. CDR3 loop: CASSLEVDTGELFF. DNA for the CDR3: TGTGCCAGCAGCTTAGAGGTAGACACCGGGGAGCTGTTTTTT.

V and J are TRBV6-5 and TRBJ2-7; TRBD2 agrees at 8 bases. Germline values: CDR1 MNHEY, CDR2 SVGAGI. CDR3 length: 15 residues. V lost 0 bases and J lost 4; bases outside the gene matches: 5. DNA for the CDR3: TGTGCCAGCAGTTACTCGACGGGAGGGAAGTACGAGCAGTACTTC. Translating gives CASSYSTGGKYEQYF.

The chain uses TRBV6-5 and TRBJ1-2; D gene unclear. Trimming left V 4 bases short and J 2 bases short, with 5 bases between. Germline assignment: CDR1 MNHEY and CDR2 SVGAGI. The length of the CDR3 is 12 residues. The DNA for the CDR3 is TGTGCCAGCAGTTCGGACAACTATGGCTACACCTTC. This gives the protein CASSSDNYGYTF.

The chain links TRBV29-1 to TRBJ1-2, with 7 bases lining up with TRBD1. CDR3 length: 11 residues. CDR1 SQVTM and CDR2 ANQGSEA come from the germline V gene. CDR3 residues: CSTRQGAGYTF. The CDR3 coding sequence is TGCTCCACCAGACAGGGAGCTGGCTACACCTTC.

The chain couples TRBV6-1 to TRBJ1-5; D is undetermined. V lost 2 bases and J 7 bases, leaving 15 bases between the germline ends. The germline V gene encodes CDR1 MNHNS and CDR2 SASEGT. The CDR3 totals 15 residues. The CDR3 reads CASSEREGSRQPQHF. The CDR3 coding sequence is TGTGCCAGCAGTGAAAGGGAAGGCAGCAGACAGCCCCAGCATTTT.

This chain uses TRBV11-2 with TRBJ2-6, with 9 bases lining up with TRBD2. The germline V gene has CDR1 SGHAT and CDR2 FQNNGV. This CDR3 comprises 17 residues. V lost 5 bases to trimming and J lost 1 base; unmatched junction nucleotides: 6. This CDR3 reads CASSPRGGSSGANVLTF. For the CDR3, the DNA is TGTGCCAGCAGCCCGCGGGGGGGAAGTTCTGGGGCCAACGTCCTGACTTTC.

This chain links TRBV7-2 with TRBJ1-1; D not resolved. Deletions cut 0 bases from V and 6 bases from J, with 11 bases between. Germline V gene lookup returns CDR1 SGHTA and CDR2 FQGNSA. The CDR3 is 14 amino acids. CDR3 amino acids: CASSLALGIAEAFF. The CDR3 nucleotides are TGTGCCAGCAGCTTAGCTTTGGGTATCGCTGAAGCTTTCTTT.

In the case of this clone: One junction end does not reproduce the germline sequence, and a read error may be involved. V is TRBV7-7 and J is TRBJ2-2, with no clear D. This CDR3 comprises 14 residues. Germline-derived CDR1 and CDR2 are SSHAT and FNYEAQ (reference sequence). CDR3 residues: CASSPGPNTGELFF. The CDR3 DNA follows: TGTGCTAGCAGCCCCGGACCGAACACCGGGGAGCTGTTTTTT.

The V and J genes are TRBV19 and TRBJ2-7, with 8 bases fitting TRBD2. CDR1 and CDR2 (germline): LNHDA, SQIVND (reference sequence). Germline trimming cut 5 bases from V and 3 bases from J; bases unmatched to any gene: 6. The CDR3 is 14 residues long. The CDR3 DNA is TGTGCCAGTAGTTCCCGGACTAGCCACTACGAGCAGTACTTC. Encoded protein: CASSSRTSHYEQYF. Drawing the rest from reference TRBV19 and TRBJ2-7, the complete variable domain is DGGITQSPKYLFRKEGQNVTLSCEQNLNHDAMYWYRQDPGQGLRLIYYSQIVNDFQKGDIAEGYSVSREKKESFPLTVTSAQKNPTAFYLCASSSRTSHYEQYFGPGTRLTVT.

The chain joins TRBV2 to TRBJ1-4, with D tentatively TRBD1 (6 bases). Germline V CDR1 and CDR2: SNHLY, FYNNEI. Trimming left V 4 bases short and J 3 bases short, with 12 bases between. The length of the CDR3 is 15 residues. The CDR3 region is CASSVIGGSNEKLFF. The CDR3 nucleotides are TGTGCCAGCAGTGTCATAGGGGGATCTAATGAAAAACTGTTTTTT.

This chain's CDR3 is CASSLGYRNTEAFF. In DNA, the CDR3 is TGCGCCAGCAGCTTGGGTTACAGGAACACTGAAGCTTTCTTT. This rearrangement joins TRBV5-1 to TRBJ1-1; D is ambiguous. In germline, CDR1 is SGHRS, CDR2 YFSETQ. Trimming pared 0 bases from V and 1 base from J, leaving 7 bases between. The CDR3 runs to 14 residues. Complete variable domain (other parts from reference TRBV5-1 and TRBJ1-1): KAGVTQTPRYLIKTRGQQVTLSCSPISGHRSVSWYQQTPGQGLQFLFEYFSETQRNKGNFPGRFSGRQFSNSRSEMNVSTLELGDSALYLCASSLGYRNTEAFFGQGTRLTVV.

The chain recombines TRBV28 with TRBJ1-4, with 7 bases fitting TRBD1. Germline CDR1 is MDHEN and CDR2 is SYDVKM. The junction had 6 bases not matched to a gene; V was cut back by 5 bases and J by 0 bases. CDR3 size: 16 residues. The CDR3 nucleotides read TGTGCCAGCAGTGGGGGACAGCGAGCAACTAATGAAAAACTGTTTTTT. Residues: CASSGGQRATNEKLFF.